This TCR beta chain was sequenced for a study of metastatic and nonmetastatic thyroid tumors. Thyroid surgery took place with no prior treatment in any patient. This clone was seen ten or more times. TCRdb re-processed the PCR reads through MiXCR. This table has approximately 30,000 clones, approximately 15% appearing once. V lost 2 bases and J 6 bases, leaving 0 bases between the germline ends. Per germline, CDR1 SGHTS and CDR2 YDEGEE. The CDR3 has 11 residues. The receptor was isolated from a female donor with papillary thyroid cancer or a benign thyroid nodule (not recorded which). Some clones in this sample may be carry-over from other donors' samples. The sample taken for sequencing was blood. The J gene is TRBJ1-6, the V gene TRBV5-8; D uncertain. This CDR3 reads CASSFNSPLHF. The CDR3 DNA sequence: TGTGCCAGCAGCTTTAATTCACCCCTCCACTTT.